One T cell receptor beta chain is described in this entry. The source of the sample is a study of Ad26.COV2.S vaccination and SARS-CoV-2 variants. Clones were read by immunoSEQ multiplex PCR, and TCRdb kept only the in-frame ones, dropping some. Among about 250,000 clones listed, 87% were seen once. The treatment: around 19 received Ad26.COV2.S at low or high dose, single or two shots; about five received placebo; per-sample allocation not given. The samples date from day 63 after the first vaccine or placebo injection. An adult of 18-55 years in Boston served as donor. The sample here was peripheral blood, taken in a trial of Ad26.COV2.S vaccine versus placebo. The TCR sequence derives from a person aged 18-60 years who received the Ad26.COV2.S COVID-19 vaccine or a placebo.

The CDR3 here is CASSAGTVAYEQYF. The CDR3 region has the DNA TGTGCCAGCAGCGCTGGGACAGTAGCCTACGAGCAGTACTTC. The V call is TRBV3-1 (or the pseudogene TRBV3-2), the J call TRBJ2-7; 7 bases are a match to TRBD1. There are 14 residues in the CDR3. The junction had 6 bases not matched to a gene; V was cut back by 5 bases and J by 2 bases. Germline CDR1 is LGHDT and CDR2 is YNNKEL (reference sequence).